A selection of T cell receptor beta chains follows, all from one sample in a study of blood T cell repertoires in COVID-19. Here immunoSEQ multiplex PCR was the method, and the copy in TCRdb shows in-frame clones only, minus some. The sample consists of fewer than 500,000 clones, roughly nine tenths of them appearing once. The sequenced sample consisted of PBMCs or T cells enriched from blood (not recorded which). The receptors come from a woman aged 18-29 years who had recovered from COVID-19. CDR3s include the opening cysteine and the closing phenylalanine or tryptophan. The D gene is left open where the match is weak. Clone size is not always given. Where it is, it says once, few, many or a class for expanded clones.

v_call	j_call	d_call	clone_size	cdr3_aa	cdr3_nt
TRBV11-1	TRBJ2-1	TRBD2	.	CASSVRSGGANNEQFF	TGTGCCAGCAGCGTTCGGAGCGGGGGGGCGAACAATGAGCAGTTCTTC
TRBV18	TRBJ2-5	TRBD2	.	CASSPDGRGGVGYQETQYF	TGTGCCAGCTCACCAGACGGGCGGGGGGGCGTAGGGTACCAAGAGACCCAGTACTTC
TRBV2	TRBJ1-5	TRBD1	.	CASSGTGGKDQPQHF	TGTGCCAGCAGTGGGACAGGGGGGAAGGATCAGCCCCAGCATTTT
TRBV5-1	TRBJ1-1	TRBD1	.	CASSLRFVRGRASGTEAFF	TGCGCCAGCAGCTTGAGATTTGTAAGGGGGCGCGCATCCGGCACTGAAGCTTTCTTT
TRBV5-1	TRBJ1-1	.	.	CASSSSQGRNTEAFF	TGCGCCAGCAGCTCCTCACAGGGTCGGAACACTGAAGCTTTCTTT
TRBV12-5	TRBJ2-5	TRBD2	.	CASGFIRDGTTPIRQETQYF	TGTGCTAGTGGTTTTATTCGAGACGGGACTACCCCAATAAGGCAAGAGACCCAGTACTTC
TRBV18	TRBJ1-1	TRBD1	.	CASSPQGEVTEAFF	TGTGCCAGCTCACCCCAGGGGGAAGTAACTGAAGCTTTCTTT
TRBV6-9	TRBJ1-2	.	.	CASSWGGNYGYTF	TGTGCCAGCAGTTGGGGGGGAAACTATGGCTACACCTTC
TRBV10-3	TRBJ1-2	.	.	CAISESGQGFNYGYTF	TGTGCCATCAGTGAGTCGGGCCAGGGCTTTAACTATGGCTACACCTTC
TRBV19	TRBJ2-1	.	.	CASTQRGGYNEQFF	TGTGCCAGTACCCAACGAGGAGGGTACAATGAGCAGTTCTTC
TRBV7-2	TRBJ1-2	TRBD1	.	CASSLTGVTYGYTF	TGTGCCAGCAGCTTAACAGGGGTTACCTATGGCTACACCTTC
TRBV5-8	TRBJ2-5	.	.	CASSLGLPETQYF	TGTGCCAGCAGCTTGGGGCTCCCTGAGACCCAGTACTTC
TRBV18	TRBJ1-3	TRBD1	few	CASSPVTGQSGNTIYF	TGTGCCAGCTCACCGGTCACGGGACAGTCTGGAAACACCATATATTTT
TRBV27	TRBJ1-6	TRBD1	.	CASSPHDRAGSPLHF	TGTGCCAGCAGTCCTCACGACAGGGCGGGTTCACCCCTCCACTTT
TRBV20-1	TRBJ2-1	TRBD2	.	CSASGVAGVLNEQFF	TGCAGTGCTAGTGGTGTAGCGGGGGTCCTTAATGAGCAGTTCTTC
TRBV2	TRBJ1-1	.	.	CARTNGRANTEAFF	TGTGCCAGGACTAATGGACGGGCGAACACTGAAGCTTTCTTT
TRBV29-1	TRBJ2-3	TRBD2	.	CSVLSGGEVDTQYF	TGCAGCGTTTTGAGCGGGGGGGAGGTAGATACGCAGTATTTT
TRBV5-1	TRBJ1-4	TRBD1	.	CASSLETGEREKLFF	TGCGCCAGCAGCTTGGAGACAGGGGAACGCGAAAAACTGTTTTTT
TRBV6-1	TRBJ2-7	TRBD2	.	CASSENQAGGRKQYF	TGTGCCAGCAGTGAGAATCAAGCGGGGGGGCGGAAGCAGTACTTC
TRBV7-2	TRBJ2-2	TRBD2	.	CASSLSRLAASGELFF	TGTGCCAGCAGCTTATCGAGACTAGCTGCTTCCGGGGAGCTGTTTTTT
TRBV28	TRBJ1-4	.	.	CASSLGGRGEKLFF	TGTGCCAGCAGTTTAGGGGGCCGAGGAGAAAAACTGTTTTTT
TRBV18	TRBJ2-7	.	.	CASSPDSRYSYEQYF	TGTGCCAGCTCACCGGACAGCCGGTATTCCTACGAGCAGTACTTC
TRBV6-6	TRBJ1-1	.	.	CASSYYSGKAFF	TGTGCCAGCAGTTACTATAGCGGGAAAGCTTTCTTT
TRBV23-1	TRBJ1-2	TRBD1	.	CASSQSRAGGKPRGYTF	TGCGCCAGCAGTCAATCTAGGGCAGGGGGCAAACCAAGGGGCTACACCTTC
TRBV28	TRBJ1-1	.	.	CASSLWRPWFESGHMNTEAFF	TGTGCCAGCAGTTTGTGGCGACCTTGGTTCGAGTCAGGGCACATGAACACTGAAGCTTTCTTT
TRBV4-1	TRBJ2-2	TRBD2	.	CASSQPQRGAFRATGELFF	TGCGCCAGCAGCCAACCCCAGCGGGGGGCATTTAGGGCCACCGGGGAGCTGTTTTTT
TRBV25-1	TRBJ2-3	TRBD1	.	CASSDPGGTGVTDTQYF	TGTGCCAGCAGTGATCCAGGGGGGACAGGAGTCACAGATACGCAGTATTTT
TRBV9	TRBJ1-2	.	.	CASSPRAGSYGYTF	TGTGCCAGCAGCCCTCGAGCGGGGAGCTATGGCTACACCTTC
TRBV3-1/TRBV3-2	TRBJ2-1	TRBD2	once	CASKLAGGPPEQFF	TGTGCCAGCAAACTAGCGGGGGGGCCACCTGAGCAGTTCTTC
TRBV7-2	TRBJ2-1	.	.	CASSLEGPAYNEQFF	TGTGCCAGCAGCTTAGAGGGGCCCGCCTACAATGAGCAGTTCTTC
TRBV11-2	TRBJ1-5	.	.	CASSVGDQPQHF	TGTGCCAGCAGCGTCGGGGATCAGCCCCAGCATTTT
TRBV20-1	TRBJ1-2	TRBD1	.	CSAGTGDGYTF	TGCAGTGCCGGCACAGGGGATGGCTACACCTTC
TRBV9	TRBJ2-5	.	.	CASSVVGQETQYF	TGTGCCAGCAGCGTAGTGGGGCAGGAGACCCAGTACTTC
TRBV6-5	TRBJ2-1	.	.	CASSYGGGDEQFF	TGTGCCAGCAGTTACGGGGGCGGCGATGAGCAGTTCTTC
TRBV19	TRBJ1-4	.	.	CASSSAAREKLFF	TGTGCCAGTAGTTCAGCAGCGAGGGAAAAACTGTTTTTT
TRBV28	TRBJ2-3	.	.	CASSLGQGLSDTQYF	TGTGCCAGCAGTTTAGGGCAGGGGCTCTCAGATACGCAGTATTTT
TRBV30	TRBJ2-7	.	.	CAGAGLYEQYF	TGTGCCGGAGCGGGCCTCTACGAGCAGTACTTC
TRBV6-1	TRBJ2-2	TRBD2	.	CASSEALLAGGTGELFF	TGTGCCAGCAGTGAAGCGCTTCTAGCGGGGGGTACCGGGGAGCTGTTTTTT
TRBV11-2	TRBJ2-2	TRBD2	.	CASQPSGGSTNTGELFF	TGTGCCAGCCAGCCCTCGGGGGGGTCAACGAACACCGGGGAGCTGTTTTTT
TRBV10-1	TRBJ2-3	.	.	CASSASTDTQYF	TGCGCCAGCAGTGCTAGCACAGATACGCAGTATTTT
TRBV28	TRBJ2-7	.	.	CASTRAGNYEQYF	TGTGCCAGCACCAGGGCCGGAAATTACGAGCAGTACTTC
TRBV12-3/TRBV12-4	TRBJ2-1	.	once	CASSLLVRTEQFF	TGTGCCAGCAGTTTACTAGTCCGGACAGAGCAGTTCTTC
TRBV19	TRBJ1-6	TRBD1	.	CASSSQGTGNSPLHF	TGTGCCAGTAGCAGCCAAGGGACAGGGAACTCACCCCTCCACTTT
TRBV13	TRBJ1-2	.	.	CASSFVSLGGANYGYTF	TGTGCCAGCAGCTTTGTTTCCTTAGGGGGAGCTAACTATGGCTACACCTTC
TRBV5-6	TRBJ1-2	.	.	CASSLAGEGYGYTF	TGTGCCAGCAGCTTGGCGGGGGAGGGCTATGGCTACACCTTC
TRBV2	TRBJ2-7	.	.	CASSGGEVGEQYF	TGTGCCAGCAGTGGCGGGGAAGTAGGGGAGCAGTACTTC
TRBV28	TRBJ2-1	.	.	CASSSLIQGELGNEQFF	TGTGCCAGCAGTTCATTAATACAGGGTGAACTGGGCAATGAGCAGTTCTTC
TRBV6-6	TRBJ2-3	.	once	CASSRHYLTATDTQYF	TGTGCCAGCAGTCGACACTACTTGACAGCCACAGATACGCAGTATTTT
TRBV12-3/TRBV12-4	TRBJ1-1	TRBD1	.	CASSLTDRGEAFF	TGTGCCAGCAGTTTAACCGACAGGGGAGAAGCTTTCTTT
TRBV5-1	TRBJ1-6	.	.	CASSLRPTWPTF	TGCGCCAGCAGCTTGAGACCGACTTGGCCAACTTTT
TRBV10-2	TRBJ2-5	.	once	CASKKIWGGETQYF	TGCGCCAGCAAAAAGATCTGGGGGGGCGAGACCCAGTACTTC
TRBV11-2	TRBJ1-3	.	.	CATGYSGNTIYF	TGTGCCACGGGGTACTCTGGAAACACCATATATTTT
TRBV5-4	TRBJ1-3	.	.	CASSLGTSSGNTIYF	TGTGCCAGCAGCCTAGGGACAAGCTCTGGAAACACCATATATTTT
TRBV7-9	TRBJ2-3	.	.	CASNTAADTQYF	TGTGCCAGCAACACGGCGGCAGATACGCAGTATTTT